The 13 T cell receptor beta chains given below trace back to one sample, sequenced in a study of blood T cell repertoires in COVID-19. Some clones are missing from TCRdb's copy, which holds only in-frame ones; the method was immunoSEQ multiplex PCR. The sample records over 75,000 clones, 82% being singletons. Material: peripheral blood. These receptors originate from a woman of 80 years or more with acute or convalescent COVID-19.

The rearrangement links TRBV7-9 to TRBJ2-7; no reliable D call. Trimming took off 5 bases at V and 5 bases at J, with 7 bases between the two ends. The CDR3 loop spans 11 amino acids. Germline V lookup: CDR1 SEHNR, CDR2 FQNEAQ (reference sequence). CDR3 sequence reads: CASSPLHEQYF. CDR3 bases: TGTGCCAGCAGCCCCCTCCACGAGCAGTACTTC.

This clone was seen a few times. The V and J genes are TRBV28 and TRBJ2-7, with a weak D call TRBD2 (6 bases). Germline CDR1 is MDHEN and CDR2 is SYDVKM. CDR3 length: 11 amino acids. The V and J ends lost 4 bases and 5 bases respectively, with 6 bases between them. This chain's CDR3 is CASSWGDEQYF. The CDR3 DNA reads TGTGCCAGCAGTTGGGGGGACGAGCAGTACTTC.

This clone was picked up one time. CDR3 nucleotide sequence: TGCGCCAGCAAGGGACAGGATTCAAACACCATATATTTT. Translating gives CASKGQDSNTIYF. The V call is TRBV5-1, the J call TRBJ1-3, with 8 nucleotides matching TRBD1. This CDR3 region has 13 residues. Germline CDR1 SGHRS, CDR2 YFSETQ. J gave up 6 bases and V 6 bases, and 5 bases lay outside the gene matches.

The J gene is TRBJ1-2, the V gene TRBV29-1, with 7 bases aligning to TRBD1. With 5 bases clipped from V and 2 bases from J, the junction kept 5 bases outside the gene matches. CDR3 length: 13 amino acids. The germline V gene encodes CDR1 SQVTM and CDR2 ANQGSEA. CDR3 nucleotide sequence: TGCAGCGTTTATACAGGGGAGAACTATGGCTACACCTTC. Translation: CSVYTGENYGYTF. The full variable domain, completed using reference TRBV29-1 and TRBJ1-2, is SAVISQKPSRDICQRGTSLTIQCQVDSQVTMMFWYRQQPGQSLTLIATANQGSEATYESGFVIDKFPISRPNLTFSTLTVSNMSPEDSSIYLCSVYTGENYGYTFGSGTRLTVV.

This chain links TRBV9 with TRBJ1-1; TRBD1 agrees at 9 bases. CDR1 and CDR2 (germline): SGDLS, YYNGEE. V shed 2 bases and J 3 bases; nucleotides not matched to a gene: 2. This CDR3 has 14 amino acids. The CDR3 region is CASSVTGGDTEAFF. The DNA for the CDR3 is TGTGCCAGCAGCGTCACAGGGGGCGACACTGAAGCTTTCTTT.

This rearrangement joins TRBV6-5 to TRBJ1-1; maybe TRBD1 (5 bases). Trimming took off 2 bases at V and 5 bases at J, with 18 bases between the two ends. Germline CDR1 and CDR2: MNHEY and SVGAGI. The CDR3 is 16 residues long. The CDR3 DNA reads TGTGCCAGCAGTTACATGGGGCTGGGGGGGGGAACTGAAGCTTTCTTT. Its protein is CASSYMGLGGGTEAFF.

This chain connects TRBV7-2 to TRBJ2-5; 12 bases agree with TRBD2. This CDR3 is built from 16 residues. CDR1 is SGHTA and CDR2 is FQGNSA in the germline V gene. Trimming at V came to 4 bases and at J to 1 base, leaving 4 bases not matched to a gene. Here the CDR3 DNA reads TGTGCCAGCAGCTCCGGACTAGCGGGGCCCCAAGAGACCCAGTACTTC. Translated, it gives CASSSGLAGPQETQYF.

CDR3 sequence reads: CASGRQGPSTDTQYF. CDR3 coding DNA: TGTGCCAGCGGACGACAGGGACCTAGCACAGATACGCAGTATTTT. This chain uses TRBV6-5 with TRBJ2-3; 7 bases match TRBD1. The CDR3 length is 15 residues. The V gene's germline CDR1 is MNHEY and CDR2 SVGAGI. V was pared by 8 bases and J by 0 bases, with 8 bases of the junction left unmatched.

V and J are TRBV24-1 and TRBJ2-6; TRBD2 matches 7 bases. CDR3 length: 16 residues. In germline, CDR1 is KGHDR, CDR2 SFDVKD. V was pared by 5 bases and J by 3 bases, with 6 bases of the junction left unmatched. DNA of the CDR3: TGTGCCACCAGTGGCATACGGGGGGATGGGGCCAACGTCCTGACTTTC. The encoded protein is CATSGIRGDGANVLTF.

The genes are TRBV7-2 and TRBJ2-3, with TRBD2 identical over 7 bases. Trimming removed 2 bases from V and 4 bases from J; junction bases left unmatched: 12. There are 17 residues in the CDR3. The germline gives CDR1 SGHTA, CDR2 FQGNSA. The CDR3 DNA reads as TGTGCCAGCAGCTTATGGACTAGTAGCCTTAGCCCAGATACGCAGTATTTT. Amino acids: CASSLWTSSLSPDTQYF. The full variable domain, in which reference TRBV7-2 and TRBJ2-3 provide the parts outside the CDR3, is GAGVSQSPSNKVTEKGKDVELRCDPISGHTALYWYRQSLGQGLEFLIYFQGNSAPDKSGLPSDRFSAERTGGSVSTLTIQRTQQEDSAVYLCASSLWTSSLSPDTQYFGPGTRLTVL.

The chain joins TRBV5-1 to TRBJ1-4; no firm D call. Trimming cost V 0 bases and J 4 bases, with 7 bases left between them. CDR1 is SGHRS, CDR2 YFSETQ, per germline. The CDR3 extends over 14 amino acids. The CDR3, as DNA: TGCGCCAGCAGCTTGGCGGCGGTTAATGAAAAACTGTTTTTT. Its protein product is CASSLAAVNEKLFF.

This clone was found once. This sequence joins TRBV12-3 or TRBV12-4 and TRBJ2-3; D not certain. Trimming stripped 7 bases from V and 2 bases from J, with 7 bases between. The CDR3 covers 12 residues. CDR3 amino acids: CASKSLTDTQYF. CDR3 DNA sequence: TGTGCCAGCAAATCACTCACAGATACGCAGTATTTT.

This clone was observed once. The chain carries TRBV5-1 and TRBJ2-2, with 7 bases fitting TRBD1. V trimming: 3 bases; J trimming: 3 bases; junction bases outside the gene matches: 5. Germline V gene data show CDR1 as SGHRS and CDR2 as YFSETQ. CDR3 length: 15 residues. The CDR3 sequence: CASSSSGTDTGELFF. CDR3 coding DNA: TGCGCCAGCAGCTCCTCCGGGACAGACACCGGGGAGCTGTTTTTT.